Listed here is a single T cell receptor beta chain. Its target is not known. The sample is drawn from a study of cytomegalovirus exposure and HLA in healthy donors. Whole-study findings and limits: A missense variant in DCLRE1C was later tied to TCR beta V- and J-gene trimming. The study flagged some 180 TCR beta chains as cytomegalovirus-associated. An observed cluster of highly shared sequence variants was recorded as a likely sequencing artifact.

60 Vbeta and 13 Jbeta primers were used in PCR. Produced via immunoSEQ multiplex PCR; TCRdb's table is partial and in-frame only. The table includes 90,000 to 130,000 clones, over 65% detected once. Trimming pared 3 bases from V and 8 bases from J, leaving 10 bases between. This CDR3 is built from 11 residues. The germline V gene encodes CDR1 GTSNPN and CDR2 SVGIG (reference sequence). This rearrangement joins TRBV30 to TRBJ1-2; D unresolved. This clonotype originated in a man aged 25 to 45 in good health and CMV-seropositive. Material: PBMCs. The CDR3 DNA reads TGTGCCTGGAGGATGGGAGGGGGCTACACCTTC. Encoded protein: CAWRMGGGYTF.